The 23 T cell receptor beta chains listed next were all sequenced from one sample in a study of response to subunit inactivated influenza vaccine. Each CDR3 protein is one row after TCRdb ran MiXCR on the RT-PCR reads. The sample lists fewer than 650,000 distinct CDR3 sequences, 10% to 15% seen once, with 13% in the top ten. This specimen was PBMCs from blood, taken roughly 47 days after vaccination. These receptors were taken from a man aged 45-65 years who received an inactivated influenza vaccine.

This clonotype has at least ten counts. The chain is built from TRBV7-2 and TRBJ2-1; 7 nucleotides line up with TRBD1. The CDR3 sequence is 15 residues long. Looked up from germline, CDR1 is SGHTA and CDR2 is FQGNSA. The V and J ends lost 7 bases and 4 bases, in that order; junction bases with no gene match: 10. CDR3 DNA sequence: TGTGCCAGCATCGTTAGGGGACAGAATTACAATGAGCAGTTCTTC. Its protein product is CASIVRGQNYNEQFF. Variable domain in full (rest from reference TRBV7-2 and TRBJ2-1): GAGVSQSPSNKVTEKGKDVELRCDPISGHTALYWYRQSLGQGLEFLIYFQGNSAPDKSGLPSDRFSAERTGGSVSTLTIQRTQQEDSAVYLCASIVRGQNYNEQFFGPGTRLTVL.

This clonotype was counted many times. The chain links TRBV20-1 to TRBJ1-5, with 8 nucleotides matching TRBD1. Germline V gives CDR1 DFQATT, CDR2 SNEGSKA (reference sequence). Unmatched junction bases numbered 8, after V lost 5 bases and J lost 2 bases. The CDR3 covers 15 residues. In nucleotides, the CDR3 is TGCAGTGCTTCCAAGGACAGGGTGGGCAATCAGCCCCAGCATTTT. Amino acid sequence: CSASKDRVGNQPQHF.

V and J are TRBV20-1 and TRBJ2-1, with 8 positions matching TRBD2. J was trimmed by 9 bases and V by 0 bases; bases with no gene match: 7. The CDR3 spans 14 residues. The V gene's germline CDR1 is DFQATT and CDR2 SNEGSKA (reference sequence). DNA of the CDR3: TGCAGTGCTAGAGATGCCCGGGGGGGGGCTGAGCAGTTCTTC. Protein: CSARDARGGAEQFF.

This clonotype was seen many times. This chain connects TRBV12-3 or TRBV12-4 to TRBJ2-5; D is unclear. There are 13 residues in the CDR3. V was trimmed by 7 bases and J by 5 bases, leaving 14 bases between them. The CDR3 is CASTEAGMETQYF. As DNA, the CDR3 is TGTGCCAGCACCGAAGCTGGGATGGAGACCCAGTACTTC.

The V gene is TRBV7-2, the J gene TRBJ1-1, with D hard to call. Trimming took 1 base from V and 2 from J, leaving 8 bases between them. The CDR3 is 14 amino acids. The germline gives CDR1 SGHTA, CDR2 FQGNSA. The CDR3 is CASSLGLHNTEAFF. CDR3 nucleotides: TGTGCCAGCAGCTTAGGACTACACAACACTGAAGCTTTCTTT. The variable domain in full, with the rest retrieved from reference TRBV7-2 and TRBJ1-1, is GAGVSQSPSNKVTEKGKDVELRCDPISGHTALYWYRQSLGQGLEFLIYFQGNSAPDKSGLPSDRFSAERTGGSVSTLTIQRTQQEDSAVYLCASSLGLHNTEAFFGQGTRLTVV.

The table lists this clonotype with a few counts. The V gene is TRBV7-8, the J gene TRBJ2-3; D gene unclear. This CDR3 has 13 amino acids. V lost 7 bases and J 1 base, leaving 9 bases between the germline ends. Germline lookup yields CDR1 SGHVS and CDR2 FQNEAQ. The DNA of the CDR3 is TGTGCCAGCAATGCAGGTCGCACAGATACGCAGTATTTT. It specifies CASNAGRTDTQYF.

A few counts support this clonotype. This rearrangement joins TRBV7-9 to TRBJ2-2, with 7 nucleotides matching TRBD2. J lost 3 bases, V lost 8 bases, and 0 bases had no gene match. The germline V gene has CDR1 SEHNR and CDR2 FQNEAQ (reference sequence). This CDR3 is 12 amino acids long. CDR3 sequence (DNA): TGTGCCAGCGGGAGGGACACCGGGGAGCTGTTTTTT. Its translation: CASGRDTGELFF.

The J gene is TRBJ2-7, the V gene TRBV4-1, with 7 bases fitting TRBD1. Germline V lookup: CDR1 MGHRA, CDR2 YSYEKL. V was clipped by 4 bases and J by 5 bases; unmatched bases: 8. This CDR3 spans 14 amino acids. Here the CDR3 reads CASSPRDSPHEQYF. CDR3 bases: TGCGCCAGCAGCCCCCGGGACAGCCCCCACGAGCAGTACTTC.

This clonotype was seen at least ten times. This sequence joins TRBV20-1 and TRBJ2-3; D may be TRBD2 (5 bases). V lost 3 bases and J lost 2, with 9 bases in between. This CDR3 has 13 residues. Germline V gene data show CDR1 as DFQATT and CDR2 as SNEGSKA (reference sequence). CDR3 sequence (DNA): TGCAGTGCTAGCGGGGTTCCCACAGATACGCAGTATTTT. This sequence encodes CSASGVPTDTQYF.

This clonotype occurred a few times. V gene TRBV20-1 combines with J gene TRBJ2-7; weak D call: TRBD2 (6 bases). Trimming cost V 0 bases and J 4 bases, with 10 bases left between them. The CDR3 runs 13 residues. Germline values: CDR1 DFQATT, CDR2 SNEGSKA (reference sequence). CDR3 region: CSARDPGVYEQYF. CDR3 DNA sequence: TGCAGTGCTAGAGATCCGGGGGTTTACGAGCAGTACTTC.

This chain uses TRBV25-1 with TRBJ1-5; D unclear. The CDR3 consists of 12 residues. With 4 bases removed from V and 9 bases from J, the gap between germline ends came to 10 bases. Germline V lookup: CDR1 MGHDK, CDR2 SYGVNS. CDR3 loop: CASSGAKGPQHF. DNA of the CDR3: TGTGCCAGCAGTGGGGCGAAAGGGCCCCAGCATTTT.

This clonotype was detected only a few times. The chain couples TRBV20-1 to TRBJ2-7; 11 bases are shared with TRBD1. The V and J ends lost 5 bases and 5 bases, in that order; junction bases with no gene match: 5. The CDR3 sequence is 13 residues long. Per germline, CDR1 DFQATT and CDR2 SNEGSKA (reference sequence). Written as DNA, the CDR3 is TGCAGTGCTGAGTGGGACAGGGGGAACGAGCAGTACTTC. As protein: CSAEWDRGNEQYF.

The table lists this clonotype with a few counts. The chain is built from TRBV12-3 or TRBV12-4 and TRBJ1-2; D is uncertain. The CDR3 loop spans 16 amino acids. Trimming shortened V by 3 bases and J by 4 bases, and 18 bases separated the two germline ends. CDR3 loop: CASSLSGVQTLYGYTF. In DNA form, the CDR3 reads TGTGCCAGCAGTTTGTCCGGGGTACAGACGCTCTATGGCTACACCTTC.

This clonotype was recorded a few times. CDR3 residues: CAIKSQGAEAFF. The CDR3 DNA follows: TGTGCCATCAAGTCTCAGGGAGCTGAAGCTTTCTTT. The V and J genes are TRBV10-3 and TRBJ1-1, with D perhaps TRBD1 (5 bases). Germline V gene data show CDR1 as ENHRY and CDR2 as SYGVKD. V lost 7 bases and J lost 6, with 12 bases in between. The CDR3 sequence is 12 residues long.

The chain links TRBV15 to TRBJ2-7; the match to TRBD1 covers 9 bases. CDR1 and CDR2 from the germline V gene are LNHNV and YYDKDF (reference sequence). The CDR3 spans 15 residues. The junction had 6 bases not matched to a gene; V was cut back by 1 base and J by 5 bases. CDR3 amino acids: CATSRVGQGRDEQYF. CDR3 bases: TGTGCCACCAGCAGAGTAGGACAGGGGAGAGACGAGCAGTACTTC.

V gene TRBV5-8 combines with J gene TRBJ2-5; D uncertain. Germline V CDR1 and CDR2: SGHTS, YDEGEE. With 1 base removed from V and 7 bases from J, the gap between germline ends came to 14 bases. This CDR3 is built from 14 residues. DNA of the CDR3: TGTGCCAGCAGCTTGCCCCGGACCCTGGGGACCCAGTACTTC. Its protein is CASSLPRTLGTQYF.

This clonotype has at least ten counts. J is TRBJ1-1 and V is TRBV5-1, with 7 nucleotides matching TRBD1. V dropped 4 bases and J dropped 6; count of bases not matched to a gene: 9. Germline assignment: CDR1 SGHRS and CDR2 YFSETQ. The CDR3 has 14 residues. CDR3 sequence reads: CASSRDRRYSEAFF. CDR3 nucleotides: TGCGCCAGCAGCAGGGACAGACGATATTCTGAAGCTTTCTTT.

This clonotype was counted between two and nine times. The genes are TRBV20-1 and TRBJ2-3; TRBD1 might be the D (7 bases). Trimming pared 1 base from V and 3 bases from J, leaving 14 bases between. Germline lookup yields CDR1 DFQATT and CDR2 SNEGSKA (reference sequence). There are 15 residues in the CDR3. CDR3 coding DNA: TGCAGTGCTAGAGGAATACAGGGGAGGACAGATACGCAGTATTTT. Its translation is CSARGIQGRTDTQYF.

This clonotype has only a few counts. It may be a read error: a sequence one base away is much more abundant. The chain joins TRBV15 to TRBJ2-2, with D unclear. Germline CDR1 reads LNHNV; CDR2 reads YYDKDF (reference sequence). This CDR3 has 13 amino acids. V lost 0 bases to trimming and J lost 1 base, with 0 bases between them. The CDR3 region is CATSRENTGELFF. In nucleotides, the CDR3 is TGTGCCACCAGCAGAGAGAACACCGGGGAGCTGTTTTTT.

This clonotype was observed at least ten times. The chain employs TRBV12-3 or TRBV12-4 and TRBJ2-2; D not resolved. The CDR3 extends over 14 amino acids. With 3 bases removed from V and 6 bases from J, the gap between germline ends came to 11 bases. The CDR3 bases are TGTGCCAGCAGTTTGGCCCTATCAGCCGGGGAGCTGTTTTTT. Translation: CASSLALSAGELFF.

This clonotype was observed many times. The chain has TRBV12-3 or TRBV12-4 and TRBJ1-5; D might be TRBD1 (5 bases). V was cut by 4 bases and J by 5 bases, with 9 bases left in between. This CDR3 contains 13 residues. The chain's CDR3 is CASSWGGHQPQHF. CDR3 sequence (DNA): TGTGCCAGCAGTTGGGGGGGACATCAGCCCCAGCATTTT.

This clonotype has more than one count but fewer than ten. The rearrangement joins TRBV6-1 to TRBJ2-5, with D perhaps given as TRBD1 or TRBD2 (5 bases each). The CDR3 consists of 15 residues. V lost 7 bases to trimming and J lost 5 bases, with 20 bases between them. CDR1 and CDR2 (germline): MNHNS, SASEGT. CDR3 sequence reads: CASNKTPGRKETQYF. The CDR3 DNA reads TGTGCCAGCAACAAAACCCCAGGGAGAAAGGAGACCCAGTACTTC.

The chain carries TRBV7-9 and TRBJ2-7; the match to TRBD1 covers 9 bases. CDR1 is SEHNR, CDR2 FQNEAQ, per germline (reference sequence). The length of the CDR3 is 14 residues. The trim removed 5 bases at V and 5 bases at J, leaving 7 bases unmatched. The CDR3 nucleotides read TGTGCCAGCAGCCTAGGGACAGGGTTCAACGAGCAGTACTTC. Encoded protein: CASSLGTGFNEQYF.